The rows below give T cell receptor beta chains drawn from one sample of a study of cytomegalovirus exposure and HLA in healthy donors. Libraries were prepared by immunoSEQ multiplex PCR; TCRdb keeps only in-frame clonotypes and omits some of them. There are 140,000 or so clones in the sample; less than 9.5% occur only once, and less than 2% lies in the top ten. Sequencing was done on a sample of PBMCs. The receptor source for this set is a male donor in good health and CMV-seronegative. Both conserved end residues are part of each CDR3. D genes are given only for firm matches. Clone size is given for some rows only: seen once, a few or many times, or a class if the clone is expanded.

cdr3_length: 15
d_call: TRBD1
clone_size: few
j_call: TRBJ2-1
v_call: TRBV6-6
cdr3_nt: TGTGCCAGCAGCCAAACCGGGACAGAAAACAATGAGCAGTTCTTC
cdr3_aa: CASSQTGTENNEQFF

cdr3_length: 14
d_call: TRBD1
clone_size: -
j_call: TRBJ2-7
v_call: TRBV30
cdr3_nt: TGTGCCTGGGTCTTGGGACAGGGGATCCACGAGCAGTACTTC
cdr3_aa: CAWVLGQGIHEQYF

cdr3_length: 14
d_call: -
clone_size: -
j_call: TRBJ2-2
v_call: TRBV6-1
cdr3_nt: TGTGCCAGCAGTGCGGAGATGAACACCGGGGAGCTGTTTTTT
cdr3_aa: CASSAEMNTGELFF

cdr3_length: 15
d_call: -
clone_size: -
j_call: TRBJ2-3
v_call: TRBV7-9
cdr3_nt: TGTGCCAGCAGCTTAGGGACAGCGATGCAAGATACGCAGTATTTT
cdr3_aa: CASSLGTAMQDTQYF

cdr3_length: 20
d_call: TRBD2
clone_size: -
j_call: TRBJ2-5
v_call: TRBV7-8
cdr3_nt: TGTGCCAGCAGCTTCATTCTGACTAGCGGGGGGGGGCGAACCCAAGAGACCCAGTACTTC
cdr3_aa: CASSFILTSGGGRTQETQYF

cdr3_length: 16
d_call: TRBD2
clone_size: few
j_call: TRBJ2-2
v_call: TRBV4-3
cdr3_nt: TGCGCCAGCAGCCGATATAGCGGGGGGAACACCGGGGAGCTGTTTTTT
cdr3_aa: CASSRYSGGNTGELFF

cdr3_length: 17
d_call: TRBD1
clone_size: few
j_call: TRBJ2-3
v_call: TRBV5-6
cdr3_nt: TGTGCCAGCAGTATGGATGTGGGGACAGGGTGGACAGATACGCAGTATTTT
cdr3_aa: CASSMDVGTGWTDTQYF

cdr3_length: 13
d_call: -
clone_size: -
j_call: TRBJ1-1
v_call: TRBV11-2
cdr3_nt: TGTGCCAGCAGCTTGGGGGGGAACACTGAAGCTTTCTTT
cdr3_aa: CASSLGGNTEAFF

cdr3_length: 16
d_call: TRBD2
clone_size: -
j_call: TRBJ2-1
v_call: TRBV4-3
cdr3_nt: TGCGCCAGCAGCCAAGCGTCGGGAGGTTGGGGGAATGAGCAGTTCTTC
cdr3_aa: CASSQASGGWGNEQFF

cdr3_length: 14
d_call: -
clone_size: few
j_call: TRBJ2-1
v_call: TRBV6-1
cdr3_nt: TGTGCCAGCAGTGAAGTCAGTCCAGGCAGTAGGCAGTTCTTC
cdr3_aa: CASSEVSPGSRQFF

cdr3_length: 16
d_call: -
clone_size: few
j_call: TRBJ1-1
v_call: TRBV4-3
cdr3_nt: TGCGCCAGCAGCCAAGATCGGGCAGGGGCGAACACTGAAGCTTTCTTT
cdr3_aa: CASSQDRAGANTEAFF

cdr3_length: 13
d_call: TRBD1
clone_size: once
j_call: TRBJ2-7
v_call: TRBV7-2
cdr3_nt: TGTGCCAGCAGCTCAAGGACAGGGTTCGAGCAGTACTTC
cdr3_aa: CASSSRTGFEQYF

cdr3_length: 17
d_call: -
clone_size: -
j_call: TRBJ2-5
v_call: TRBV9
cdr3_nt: TGTGCCAGCAGCGGCGGAGGCCTTGGTGGCTTCGCGGAGACCCAGTACTTC
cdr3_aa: CASSGGGLGGFAETQYF

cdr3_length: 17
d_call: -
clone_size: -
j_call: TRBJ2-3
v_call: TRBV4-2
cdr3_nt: TGTGCCAGCAGCCTCCTGGGAGAGGGCGGGAACGCAGATACGCAGTATTTT
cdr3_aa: CASSLLGEGGNADTQYF

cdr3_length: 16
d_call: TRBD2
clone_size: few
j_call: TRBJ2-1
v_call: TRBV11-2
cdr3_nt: TGTGCCAGCAGCTTAGAGGGCCTAGCGGGCTACAATGAGCAGTTCTTC
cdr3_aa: CASSLEGLAGYNEQFF

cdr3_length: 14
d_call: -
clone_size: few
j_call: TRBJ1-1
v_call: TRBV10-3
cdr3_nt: TGTGCCATCAGTGCGACTAGGGGTGACACTGAAGCTTTCTTT
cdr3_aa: CAISATRGDTEAFF

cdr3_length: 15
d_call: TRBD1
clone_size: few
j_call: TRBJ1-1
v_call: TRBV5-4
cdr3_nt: TGTGCCAGCAGCCCCCGACAGGGGCCTAACACTGAAGCTTTCTTT
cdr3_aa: CASSPRQGPNTEAFF

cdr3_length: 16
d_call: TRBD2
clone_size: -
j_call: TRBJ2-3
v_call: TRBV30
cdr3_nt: TGTGCCTGGAGTCCCCGGACTAGCGGGAGACGGGATACGCAGTATTTT
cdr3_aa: CAWSPRTSGRRDTQYF

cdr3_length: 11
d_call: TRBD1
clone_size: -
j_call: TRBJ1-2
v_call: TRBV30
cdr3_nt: TGTGCCTGCGGACAGGGGAATGGCTACACCTTC
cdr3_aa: CACGQGNGYTF

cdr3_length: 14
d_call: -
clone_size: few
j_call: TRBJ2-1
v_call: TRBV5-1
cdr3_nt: TGCGCCAGCAGCGAGGAAGATCTCTACAATGAGCAGTTCTTC
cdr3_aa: CASSEEDLYNEQFF

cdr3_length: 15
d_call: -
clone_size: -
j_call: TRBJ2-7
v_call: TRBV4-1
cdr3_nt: TGCGCCAGCAGCCAAGAGTCCAGGGCCCCCTACGAGCAGTACTTC
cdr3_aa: CASSQESRAPYEQYF

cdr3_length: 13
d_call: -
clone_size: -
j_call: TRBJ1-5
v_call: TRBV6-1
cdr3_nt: TGTGCCAGCAGTGACAGGTCCGTTGAGCCCCAGCATTTT
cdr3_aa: CASSDRSVEPQHF

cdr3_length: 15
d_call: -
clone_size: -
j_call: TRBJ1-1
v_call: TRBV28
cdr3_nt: TGTGCCAGCAGCCTCCCCTACAGGGCCGACACTGAAGCTTTCTTT
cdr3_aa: CASSLPYRADTEAFF

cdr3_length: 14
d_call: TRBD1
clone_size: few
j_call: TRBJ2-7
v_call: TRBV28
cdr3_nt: TGTGCCAGCAGTTTTACCGGGACAGCCTACGAGCAGTACTTC
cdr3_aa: CASSFTGTAYEQYF

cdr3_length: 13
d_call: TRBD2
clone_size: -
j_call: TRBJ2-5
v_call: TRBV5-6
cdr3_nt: TGTGCCAGCAGCTTTTCTAGCGGGAGGGCCCAGTACTTC
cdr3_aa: CASSFSSGRAQYF

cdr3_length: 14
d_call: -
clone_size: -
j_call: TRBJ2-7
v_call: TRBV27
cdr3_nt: TGTGCCAGCAGCAGGAATGGTCCCACCTACGAGCAGTACTTC
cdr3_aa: CASSRNGPTYEQYF

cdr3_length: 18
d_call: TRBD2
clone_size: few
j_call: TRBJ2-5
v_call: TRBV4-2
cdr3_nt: TGTGCCAGCAGCCCTAGGACTAGCGGGGGGGCCTATCAAGAGACCCAGTACTTC
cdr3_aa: CASSPRTSGGAYQETQYF

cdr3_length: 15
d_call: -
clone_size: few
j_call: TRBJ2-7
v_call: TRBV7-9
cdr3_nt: TGTGCCAGCAGCTTAGCGCCCGTACAGGGATACGAGCAGTACTTC
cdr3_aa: CASSLAPVQGYEQYF

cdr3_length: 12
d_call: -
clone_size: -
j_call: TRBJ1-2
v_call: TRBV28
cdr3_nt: TGTGCCAGCACCCCGGGAGACTATGGCTACACCTTC
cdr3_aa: CASTPGDYGYTF

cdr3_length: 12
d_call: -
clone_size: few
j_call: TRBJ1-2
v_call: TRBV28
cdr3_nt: TGTGCCAGCAGTTTTCAGGCTTATGGCTACACCTTC
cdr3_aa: CASSFQAYGYTF

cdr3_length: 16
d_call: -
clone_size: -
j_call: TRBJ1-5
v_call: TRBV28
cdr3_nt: TGTGCCAGCAGTCTCCCTTGGGGGGATGGCAATCAGCCCCAGCATTTT
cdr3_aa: CASSLPWGDGNQPQHF